One and the same sample provided the 27 T cell receptor beta chains below, sequenced in a study of cytomegalovirus exposure and HLA in healthy donors. Primers: 60 Vbeta forward and 13 Jbeta reverse. TCRdb keeps only in-frame clones here, not all; method: immunoSEQ multiplex PCR. The sample has about 90,000 clones, about three quarters seen once; the top ten hold roughly 4.2%. Sequencing was performed on PBMCs. These TCRs come from a woman between 40 and 50 years old in good health and CMV-seropositive.

V usage is TRBV5-1 and J usage is TRBJ2-5; no firm D call. The last part of the DNA fits TRBJ2-7 better; the J call may be wrong. The germline CDR1 and CDR2 sequences are SGHRS and YFSETQ. There are 14 residues in the CDR3. CDR3 nucleotide sequence: TGCGCCAGCAGCTTGGCAATCGGTAACTACGAGCAGTACTTC. Its translation is CASSLAIGNYEQYF.

This clone was counted a few times. The chain is built from TRBV10-3 and TRBJ1-1, with 7 bases aligning to TRBD1. The CDR3 length is 13 residues. Germline CDR1 ENHRY, CDR2 SYGVKD. J gave up 6 bases and V 8 bases, and 9 bases lay outside the gene matches. CDR3 amino acids: CAIWSGTEPEAFF. CDR3 nucleotide sequence: TGTGCCATCTGGTCGGGGACAGAGCCTGAAGCTTTCTTT.

The chain recombines TRBV5-1 with TRBJ2-7; possible D gene TRBD1, 5 bases. Germline V lookup: CDR1 SGHRS, CDR2 YFSETQ. Deletions cut 6 bases from V and 0 bases from J, with 16 bases between. The CDR3 runs 15 residues. The CDR3 DNA is TGCGCCAGCAAATCCGTGGGCAGGGACTCCTACGAGCAGTACTTC. Encoded protein: CASKSVGRDSYEQYF.

DNA of the CDR3: TGTGCCAGCCGGTCCAACACTGAAGCTTTCTTT. Its protein product is CASRSNTEAFF. The V gene is TRBV7-8, the J gene TRBJ1-1; D unresolved. This CDR3 contains 11 residues. The germline V gene has CDR1 SGHVS and CDR2 FQNEAQ. The V gene lost 8 bases and the J gene lost 2 bases, with 6 bases spanning the gap.

V is TRBV5-1 and J is TRBJ2-7; tentative D call: TRBD2 (6 bases). The V and J ends lost 4 bases and 4 bases respectively, with 9 bases between them. This CDR3 is built from 12 residues. Germline lookup yields CDR1 SGHRS and CDR2 YFSETQ. CDR3 coding DNA: TGCGCCAGCAGCCGTGCGGGGTACGAGCAGTACTTC. This gives the protein CASSRAGYEQYF.

The rearrangement links TRBV9 to TRBJ2-2, with a tentative D call TRBD2 (5 bases). Looked up from germline, CDR1 is SGDLS and CDR2 is YYNGEE. Trimming pared 0 bases from V and 3 bases from J, leaving 9 bases between. The CDR3 totals 15 residues. Here the CDR3 DNA reads TGTGCCAGCAGCGTAGGGACTCCCGACACCGGGGAGCTGTTTTTT. This codes for CASSVGTPDTGELFF.

The chain employs TRBV4-2 and TRBJ2-3; 8 bases line up with TRBD1. Germline-derived CDR1 and CDR2 are LGHNA and YNFKEQ. There are 17 residues in the CDR3. With 1 base clipped from V and 0 bases from J, the junction kept 6 bases outside the gene matches. CDR3 DNA: TGTGCCAGCAGCCAAGGCAGGGGGCTAACTAGCACAGATACGCAGTATTTT. Its protein is CASSQGRGLTSTDTQYF.

This clone was counted between two and nine times. V is TRBV5-4 and J is TRBJ1-1; no firm D call. CDR3 length: 13 residues. The germline CDR1 and CDR2 sequences are SGHNT and YYREEE (reference sequence). Trimming took off 4 bases at V and 8 bases at J, with 15 bases between the two ends. Here the CDR3 reads CASSLDPVLEAFF. CDR3 bases: TGTGCCAGCAGCCTGGACCCCGTACTGGAAGCTTTCTTT.

The chain employs TRBV28 and TRBJ1-2; D gene uncertain. This CDR3 spans 12 amino acids. The germline V gene has CDR1 MDHEN and CDR2 SYDVKM. V lost 3 bases and J 3 bases, leaving 5 bases between the germline ends. The CDR3 loop is CASSFQDYGYTF. CDR3 nucleotide sequence: TGTGCCAGCAGTTTTCAGGACTATGGCTACACCTTC.

The chain carries TRBV29-1 and TRBJ1-1, with D possibly matching TRBD1 (6 bases). The V end lost 8 bases, the J end lost 1 base, and 20 bases lay between the germline ends. This CDR3 is 15 amino acids long. Germline CDR1 reads SQVTM; CDR2 reads ANQGSEA. The CDR3 region has the DNA TGCAGCTCACTAACGCAACTACAGGGGAACACTGAAGCTTTCTTT. Translating it yields CSSLTQLQGNTEAFF.

V gene TRBV5-6 combines with J gene TRBJ2-1; tentatively, D is TRBD1 (6 bases). Germline CDR1 reads SGHDT; CDR2 reads YYEEEE. The CDR3 runs to 14 residues. The V and J ends lost 4 bases and 0 bases respectively, with 8 bases between them. CDR3 sequence reads: CASSQQGSYNEQFF. CDR3 bases: TGTGCCAGCAGCCAACAGGGCTCCTACAATGAGCAGTTCTTC.

In this sample, this clone turned up a few times. The chain uses TRBV7-9 and TRBJ2-1; perhaps TRBD1 as D (6 bases). Germline V gene data show CDR1 as SEHNR and CDR2 as FQNEAQ (reference sequence). The CDR3 extends over 15 amino acids. Deletions cut 3 bases from V and 6 bases from J, with 15 bases between. CDR3 sequence reads: CASSFRDISVNEQFF. CDR3 DNA sequence: TGTGCCAGCAGCTTCCGGGACATATCGGTCAATGAGCAGTTCTTC.

The chain employs TRBV28 and TRBJ2-3; the D is unclear. The CDR3 has 15 residues. The V and J ends lost 5 bases and 0 bases respectively, with 12 bases between them. Per germline, CDR1 MDHEN and CDR2 SYDVKM. The CDR3 sequence is CASSHGGKSTDTQYF. DNA for the CDR3: TGTGCCAGCAGTCATGGCGGTAAAAGCACAGATACGCAGTATTTT.

This chain uses TRBV6-5 with TRBJ2-3, with D perhaps TRBD2 (6 bases). CDR1 and CDR2 from the germline V gene are MNHEY and SVGAGI. This CDR3 contains 15 residues. V lost 7 bases, J lost 0 bases, and 14 bases lay in between. DNA of the CDR3: TGTGCCAGCACGAGGCTAGCGAGAAGCACAGATACGCAGTATTTT. Residues: CASTRLARSTDTQYF.

The CDR3 reads CASSWWREGLLAGELFF. The CDR3 region has the DNA TGCGCCAGCAGCTGGTGGCGGGAGGGTCTTTTGGCCGGGGAGCTGTTTTTT. The chain is built from TRBV4-3 and TRBJ2-2; TRBD2 agrees at 9 bases. Germline V lookup: CDR1 LGHNA, CDR2 YSLEER. The CDR3 is 17 amino acids. The ends lost 5 bases at V and 6 bases at J; junction bases unmatched: 13.

This clone was found a few times. V gene TRBV4-3 combines with J gene TRBJ1-3; D is undetermined. This CDR3 is built from 16 residues. CDR1 and CDR2 (germline): LGHNA, YSLEER. Trimming took off 0 bases at V and 7 bases at J, with 16 bases between the two ends. CDR3: CASSQDRRAVGNTIYF. CDR3 nucleotide sequence: TGCGCCAGCAGCCAAGATCGGAGGGCCGTCGGGAACACCATATATTTT.

This sequence joins TRBV29-1 and TRBJ2-4; a weak D match, TRBD1 (7 bases). This CDR3 is 13 amino acids long. Trimming took 4 bases from V and 9 from J, leaving 16 bases between them. The germline V gene has CDR1 SQVTM and CDR2 ANQGSEA. CDR3: CSVAGGGRSIQYF. CDR3 DNA: TGCAGCGTTGCCGGAGGGGGCCGGAGCATTCAGTACTTC.

This clone appeared many times. This chain uses TRBV4-2 with TRBJ2-7, with D possibly TRBD2 on 5 matching bases. Trimming left V 4 bases short and J 2 bases short, with 9 bases between. This CDR3 has 13 residues. Germline V CDR1 and CDR2: LGHNA, YNFKEQ. The CDR3 loop reads CASSPGLTYEQYF. CDR3 sequence (DNA): TGTGCCAGCAGCCCAGGACTTACCTACGAGCAGTACTTC.

To note about this clone: The junction does not match germline at one end; this may be a read error. The J gene is TRBJ2-1, the V gene TRBV5-1, with 9 bases lining up with TRBD1. CDR1 and CDR2 (germline): SGHRS, YFSETQ. This CDR3 is 14 amino acids long. CDR3 nucleotides: TGCGCCAGCACCTTGACAGGGGGGTACAATGAGCAGTTCTTC. It encodes CASTLTGGYNEQFF.

This clone came up a few times. This rearrangement joins TRBV7-2 to TRBJ2-7, with a tentative D call TRBD1 (6 bases). Germline V gives CDR1 SGHTA, CDR2 FQGNSA. V gave up 3 bases and J gave up 6 bases, with 27 bases separating them. The CDR3 is 18 amino acids. The CDR3, as DNA: TGTGCCAGCAGCTTTCTTCTGGGAAGGGGGTACCGTCGGGGCGAGCAGTACTTC. Protein: CASSFLLGRGYRRGEQYF.

The chain employs TRBV19 and TRBJ2-5; the D gene is possibly TRBD2 (6 bases). Germline lookup yields CDR1 LNHDA and CDR2 SQIVND (reference sequence). Trimming cost V 1 base and J 5 bases, with 8 bases left between them. The CDR3 consists of 13 residues. The CDR3 region is CASSIVRGETQYF. CDR3 DNA sequence: TGTGCCAGTAGTATAGTTCGGGGGGAGACCCAGTACTTC.

CDR3 amino acids: CASSAEGNNQPQHF. In DNA, the CDR3 is TGTGCCAGCAGTGCCGAGGGAAACAATCAGCCCCAGCATTTT. The chain is built from TRBV2 and TRBJ1-5; D is ambiguous. V was clipped by 4 bases and J by 3 bases, with 10 bases between them. The length of the CDR3 is 14 residues. In germline, CDR1 is SNHLY, CDR2 FYNNEI.

CDR3 in amino acids: CASRQGQGYEQYF. The CDR3 DNA reads TGTGCCAGCAGACAAGGACAGGGTTACGAGCAGTACTTC. The chain employs TRBV11-3 and TRBJ2-7; 8 bases agree with TRBD1. Looked up from germline, CDR1 is SGHNT and CDR2 is YENEEA. The CDR3 spans 13 residues. V was clipped by 6 bases and J by 4 bases; unmatched bases: 5.

V is TRBV30 and J is TRBJ1-4; possible D gene TRBD1, 5 bases. The germline gives CDR1 GTSNPN, CDR2 SVGIG (reference sequence). The CDR3 length is 11 residues. Trimming stripped 1 base from V and 16 bases from J, with 13 bases between. CDR3 residues: CAWSEAGYSFF. CDR3 in DNA: TGTGCCTGGAGTGAGGCAGGGTACTCGTTTTTT.

As concerns this clone: Other nucleotide sequences from this sample produce the same CDR3. The rearrangement uses TRBV27 and TRBJ2-7; D gene uncertain. The V gene lost 4 bases and the J gene lost 5 bases, with 6 bases spanning the gap. CDR3 size: 11 residues. Germline V gives CDR1 MNHEY, CDR2 SMNVEV (reference sequence). The CDR3 DNA follows: TGTGCCAGCAGTTCGCGAAACGAGCAGTACTTC. The encoded protein is CASSSRNEQYF.

The chain employs TRBV6-5 and TRBJ1-2; D uncertain. The CDR3 spans 12 residues. The germline V and J ends were trimmed by 6 bases and 4 bases, with 9 bases remaining between them. Looked up from germline, CDR1 is MNHEY and CDR2 is SVGAGI. CDR3 DNA sequence: TGTGCCAGCAGGAGCGGAGGCTATGGCTACACCTTC. It codes for CASRSGGYGYTF.

V usage is TRBV6-6 and J usage is TRBJ2-2; tentative D call: TRBD1 (5 bases). This CDR3 region has 15 residues. V was trimmed by 9 bases and J by 4 bases, leaving 18 bases between them. In germline, CDR1 is MNHNY, CDR2 SVGAGI (reference sequence). The CDR3 sequence is CASPRDGDGTGELFF. In DNA form, the CDR3 reads TGTGCCAGTCCCAGGGATGGCGACGGCACCGGGGAGCTGTTTTTT.